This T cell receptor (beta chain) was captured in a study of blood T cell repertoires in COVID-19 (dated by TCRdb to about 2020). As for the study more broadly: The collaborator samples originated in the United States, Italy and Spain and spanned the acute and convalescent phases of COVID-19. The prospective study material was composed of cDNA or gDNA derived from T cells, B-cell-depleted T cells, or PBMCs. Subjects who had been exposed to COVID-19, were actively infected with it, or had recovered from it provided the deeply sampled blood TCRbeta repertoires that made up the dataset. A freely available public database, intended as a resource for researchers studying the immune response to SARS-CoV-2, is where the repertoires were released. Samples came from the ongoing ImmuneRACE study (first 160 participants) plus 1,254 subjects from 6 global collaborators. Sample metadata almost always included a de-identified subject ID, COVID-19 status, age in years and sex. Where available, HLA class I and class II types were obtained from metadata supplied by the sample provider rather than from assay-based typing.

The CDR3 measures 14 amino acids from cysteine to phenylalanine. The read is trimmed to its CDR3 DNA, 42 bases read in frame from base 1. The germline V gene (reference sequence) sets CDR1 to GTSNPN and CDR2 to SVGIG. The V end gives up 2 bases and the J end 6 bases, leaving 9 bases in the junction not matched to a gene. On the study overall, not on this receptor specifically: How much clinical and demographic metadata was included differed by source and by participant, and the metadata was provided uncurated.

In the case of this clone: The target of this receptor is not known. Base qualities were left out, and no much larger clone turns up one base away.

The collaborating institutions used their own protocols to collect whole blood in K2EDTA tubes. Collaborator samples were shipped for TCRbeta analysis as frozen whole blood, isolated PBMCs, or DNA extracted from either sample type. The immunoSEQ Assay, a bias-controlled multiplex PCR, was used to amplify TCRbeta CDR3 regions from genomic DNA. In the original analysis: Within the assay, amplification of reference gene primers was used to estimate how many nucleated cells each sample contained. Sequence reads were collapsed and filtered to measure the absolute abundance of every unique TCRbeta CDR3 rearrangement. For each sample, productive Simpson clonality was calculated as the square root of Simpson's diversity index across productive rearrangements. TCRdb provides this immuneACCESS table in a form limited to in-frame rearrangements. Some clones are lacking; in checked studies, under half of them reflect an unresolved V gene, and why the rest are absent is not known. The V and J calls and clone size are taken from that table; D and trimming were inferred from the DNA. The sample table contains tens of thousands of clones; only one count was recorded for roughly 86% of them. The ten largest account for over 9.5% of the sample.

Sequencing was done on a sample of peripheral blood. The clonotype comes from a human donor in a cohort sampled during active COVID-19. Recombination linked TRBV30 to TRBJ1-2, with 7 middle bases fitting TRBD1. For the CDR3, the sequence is CAWSITGTAHGYTF. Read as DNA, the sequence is TGTGCCTGGAGTATAACCGGGACAGCCCATGGCTACACCTTC.